Each of the 23 T cell receptor beta chains below was sequenced from the same sample in a study of T-cell reconstitution after alpha-beta-depleted transplantation in children. Researchers prepared the TCRbeta library using unique molecular identifiers, the study reports. TCRdb analysed the PCR reads with MiXCR anew, one entry per CDR3 protein. The profile covers 55,000 to 85,000 distinct CDR3 sequences, with roughly 10% appearing a single time and 13% taken by the ten largest. The specimen comprised PBMCs, sampled before TCRalphabeta/CD19-depleted stem cell transplant. Every receptor here comes from a boy between 10 and 17 years old with acute myeloid leukemia, due to receive a stem cell transplant.

This clonotype occurred many times. The CDR3, as DNA: TGCGCCAGCAGCCAAGATTTGGGCGGGAGGGCCCGTGGATATACGCAGTATTTT. This encodes CASSQDLGGRARGYTQYF. The chain uses TRBV4-3 and TRBJ2-3; the match to TRBD2 covers 9 bases. Germline V gene sequence: CDR1 LGHNA, CDR2 YSLEER. This CDR3 is 18 amino acids long. V gave up 0 bases and J gave up 7 bases; unmatched junction bases: 14.

In its sample, this clonotype was seen many times. The chain combines TRBV5-6 with TRBJ2-5; 9 positions agree with TRBD2. This CDR3 is built from 16 residues. With V trimmed by 3 bases and J by 4 bases, 10 bases remained unmatched. Germline values: CDR1 SGHDT, CDR2 YYEEEE. The CDR3 region has the DNA TGTGCCAGCAGCTGGGGGGGTAGCGGGGGAGGAGAGACCCAGTACTTC. It yields the protein CASSWGGSGGGETQYF.

This clonotype was recorded many times. The chain combines TRBV20-1 with TRBJ2-1; 10 bases map to TRBD2. The trim removed 3 bases at V and 7 bases at J, leaving 9 bases unmatched. This CDR3 has 15 residues. Germline CDR1 DFQATT, CDR2 SNEGSKA (reference sequence). DNA of the CDR3: TGCAGTGCTAGGGGCCTAGCGGGAGCGCGGAATGAGCAGTTCTTC. Encoded protein: CSARGLAGARNEQFF.

The V gene is TRBV28, the J gene TRBJ2-5, with D uncertain. Germline V gene lookup returns CDR1 MDHEN and CDR2 SYDVKM. The CDR3 runs 14 residues. The V and J ends lost 3 bases and 2 bases respectively, with 10 bases between them. Here the CDR3 DNA reads TGTGCCAGCAGTTTCTCAGAGATACAAGAGACCCAGTACTTC. It codes for CASSFSEIQETQYF.

This clonotype was recorded at least ten times. J is TRBJ2-1 and V is TRBV4-2, with D possibly being TRBD1 or TRBD2 (5 bases each). V lost 4 bases, J lost 3 bases, and 16 bases lay in between. Germline V lookup: CDR1 LGHNA, CDR2 YNFKEQ. The CDR3 has 16 amino acids. CDR3 in DNA: TGTGCCAGCAGCCGCTTGGGGGAGACGGACTACAATGAGCAGTTCTTC. It codes for CASSRLGETDYNEQFF.

This clonotype was counted ten times or more. The CDR3 DNA reads as TGTGCCAGCAGCGCGACCGGGACCTCCAGCGGGGAGCTGTTTTTT. It codes for CASSATGTSSGELFF. The chain carries TRBV7-8 and TRBJ2-2; TRBD1 or TRBD2 may be the D gene (5 bases each). Trimming cost V 5 bases and J 7 bases, with 17 bases left between them. This CDR3 is built from 15 residues. The germline V gene has CDR1 SGHVS and CDR2 FQNEAQ.

This clonotype was seen many times. CDR3 region: CAISVTGSGANVLTF. CDR3 nucleotide sequence: TGTGCCATCAGCGTAACAGGATCCGGGGCCAACGTCCTGACTTTC. J is TRBJ2-6 and V is TRBV10-3, with a tentative D call TRBD1 (5 bases). Germline V gene lookup returns CDR1 ENHRY and CDR2 SYGVKD. There are 15 residues in the CDR3. Trimming took 6 bases from V and 4 from J, leaving 13 bases between them.

This clonotype was recorded at least ten times. The chain recombines TRBV20-1 with TRBJ2-7; 13 nucleotides align to TRBD2. V was pared by 5 bases and J by 6 bases, with 10 bases of the junction left unmatched. The germline V gene has CDR1 DFQATT and CDR2 SNEGSKA (reference sequence). The CDR3 extends over 15 amino acids. CDR3 sequence reads: CSALLAGGLGGEQYV. CDR3 bases: TGCAGTGCTCTACTAGCGGGGGGGCTTGGAGGCGAGCAGTACGTC.

This clonotype was detected ten times or more. This chain joins TRBV12-3 or TRBV12-4 and TRBJ1-6; D remains ambiguous. V lost 7 bases and J 1 base, leaving 5 bases between the germline ends. This CDR3 has 13 amino acids. The CDR3 DNA reads as TGTGCCAGCACGGGGTCCTATAATTCACCCCTCCACTTT. It specifies CASTGSYNSPLHF.

This clonotype was seen many times. The chain recombines TRBV7-6 with TRBJ2-1, with 7 bases fitting TRBD2. The CDR3 has 15 amino acids. With V trimmed by 1 base and J by 7 bases, 7 bases remained unmatched. Looked up from germline, CDR1 is SGHVS and CDR2 is FNYEAQ. The chain's CDR3 is CASSLERGEGNEQFF. CDR3 DNA: TGTGCCAGCAGCTTAGAACGGGGGGAAGGGAATGAGCAGTTCTTC.

Many counts were recorded for this clonotype. The chain joins TRBV11-1 to TRBJ2-1, with 10 bases fitting TRBD2. Germline CDR1 SGHAT, CDR2 FQDESV (reference sequence). The CDR3 totals 19 residues. V gave up 4 bases and J gave up 7 bases; unmatched junction bases: 19. The CDR3 DNA sequence: TGTGCCAGCAGCTCAAGCTGGCTAGCGGGAGATGATGGGGTTAATGAGCAGTTCTTC. Its protein product is CASSSSWLAGDDGVNEQFF.

This clonotype has at least ten counts. The V call is TRBV7-2, the J call TRBJ2-5; D gene uncertain. Trimming cost V 8 bases and J 4 bases, with 11 bases left between them. The CDR3 is 12 residues long. CDR1 and CDR2 (germline): SGHTA, FQGNSA. Here the CDR3 reads CASANVPETQYF. The CDR3 DNA sequence: TGTGCCAGCGCCAATGTACCAGAGACCCAGTACTTC.

This clonotype was observed a few times. The rearrangement uses TRBV9 and TRBJ2-1; the D is unclear. Trimming took 3 bases from V and 2 from J, leaving 18 bases between them. The germline V gene encodes CDR1 SGDLS and CDR2 YYNGEE. The CDR3 is made up of 17 amino acids. The CDR3 is CASSGNTPPSAYNEQFF. The DNA for the CDR3 is TGTGCCAGCAGCGGAAATACACCCCCGTCTGCCTACAATGAGCAGTTCTTC.

The J gene is TRBJ1-4, the V gene TRBV4-3; possibly TRBD1 for D (6 bases). This CDR3 comprises 15 residues. The V gene lost 0 bases and the J gene lost 8 bases, with 13 bases spanning the gap. Germline values: CDR1 LGHNA, CDR2 YSLEER. The CDR3 DNA sequence: TGCGCCAGCAGCCAAGAGTGGGGGCTGAGGGAAAAACTGTTTTTT. It translates to CASSQEWGLREKLFF.

This clonotype was recorded many times. V usage is TRBV10-3 and J usage is TRBJ2-3; 10 bases are a match to TRBD1. CDR3 length: 14 residues. V dropped 11 bases and J dropped 1; count of bases not matched to a gene: 6. Germline CDR1 reads ENHRY; CDR2 reads SYGVKD. Here the CDR3 reads CAVKTGGGTDTQYF. The CDR3 DNA is TGTGCCGTAAAGACAGGGGGCGGCACAGATACGCAGTATTTT.

This clonotype was observed at least ten times. The chain employs TRBV7-9 and TRBJ2-1, with 12 bases lining up with TRBD2. Germline CDR1 reads SEHNR; CDR2 reads FQNEAQ (reference sequence). V lost 4 bases to trimming and J lost 6 bases; unmatched junction nucleotides: 4. The CDR3 has 15 residues. The CDR3 nucleotides are TGTGCCAGCAGCTCCACTAGCGGGAGGCTCAATGAGCAGTTCTTC. Residues: CASSSTSGRLNEQFF. Looking up the rest from reference TRBV7-9 and TRBJ2-1 gives the full variable domain: DTGVSQNPRHKITKRGQNVTFRCDPISEHNRLYWYRQTLGQGPEFLTYFQNEAQLEKSRLLSDRFSAERPKGSFSTLEIQRTEQGDSAMYLCASSSTSGRLNEQFFGPGTRLTVL.

In its sample, this clonotype was seen many times. J is TRBJ1-2 and V is TRBV11-2, with 9 bases aligning to TRBD1. Trimming cost V 5 bases and J 2 bases; bases outside gene matches: 9. This CDR3 has 16 residues. Germline V gene sequence: CDR1 SGHAT, CDR2 FQNNGV. The CDR3 region is CASSPLRDRANYGYTF. In DNA, the CDR3 is TGTGCCAGCAGCCCTCTACGGGACAGGGCCAACTATGGCTACACCTTC.

Turning to this clonotype: A single base separates this from a much larger clone, so it may be a read error. This rearrangement joins TRBV7-6 to TRBJ2-7; 14 bases are shared with TRBD2. The CDR3 has 15 residues. Per germline, CDR1 SGHVS and CDR2 FNYEAQ. Written as DNA, the CDR3 is TGTGCCAGCAGACCGACTAGCGGGAGGGCCTACGAGCGGTACTTC. It specifies CASRPTSGRAYERYF.

At least ten counts were recorded for this clonotype. J is TRBJ2-7 and V is TRBV28, with D unclear. CDR3 length equals 12 residues. Germline V gene lookup returns CDR1 MDHEN and CDR2 SYDVKM. V gave up 4 bases and J gave up 5 bases, with 9 bases separating them. The CDR3 sequence: CASSSITNEQYF. The CDR3 bases are TGTGCCAGCAGTTCCATTACTAACGAGCAGTACTTC.

This clonotype was detected many times. V and J are TRBV4-3 and TRBJ1-5; no firm D call. Germline CDR1 LGHNA, CDR2 YSLEER. CDR3 size: 16 residues. The V gene lost 0 bases and the J gene lost 3 bases, with 12 bases spanning the gap. As DNA, the CDR3 is TGCGCCAGCAGCCAAGATTTTCCAGGCTACAATCAGCCCCAGCATTTT. This encodes CASSQDFPGYNQPQHF.

A word on this clonotype: Possible read error: a much larger clone is one base away. The chain links TRBV7-7 to TRBJ2-7, with 10 positions matching TRBD2. Germline-derived CDR1 and CDR2 are SSHAT and FNYEAQ (reference sequence). CDR3 length equals 14 residues. The CDR3 loop reads CASSPSGGDYEQYF. CDR3 nucleotides: TGTGCTAGCAGCCCTAGCGGGGGAGATTACGAGCAGTACTTC.

V usage is TRBV11-2 and J usage is TRBJ1-6; TRBD1 is a possible D gene (6 bases). The V end was cut by 5 bases, the J end by 10 bases, with 21 bases between. Germline CDR1 is SGHAT and CDR2 is FQNNGV. This CDR3 spans 16 amino acids. This CDR3 is CASSLQGRPMDSPLHF. The CDR3 DNA reads TGTGCCAGCAGCCTACAGGGTAGGCCAATGGACTCACCCCTCCACTTT.

This clonotype has a handful of counts. The chain couples TRBV6-4 to TRBJ2-6; TRBD1 might be the D (5 bases). CDR1 and CDR2 (germline): MRHNA, SNTAGT. Trimming removed 3 bases at V and 3 bases at J, with 12 bases between. The CDR3 spans 16 residues. The CDR3 coding sequence is TGTGCCAGCAGTGATGGCAGGGCAAGTGGGGCCAACGTCCTGACTTTC. It codes for CASSDGRASGANVLTF.